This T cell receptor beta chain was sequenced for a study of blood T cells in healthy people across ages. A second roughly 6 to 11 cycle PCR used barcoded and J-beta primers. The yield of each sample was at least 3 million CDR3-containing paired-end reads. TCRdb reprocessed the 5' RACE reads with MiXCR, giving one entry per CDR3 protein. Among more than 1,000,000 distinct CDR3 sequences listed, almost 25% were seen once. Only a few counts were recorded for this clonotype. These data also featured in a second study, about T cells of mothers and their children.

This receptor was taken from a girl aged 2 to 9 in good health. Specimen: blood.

CDR3 coding DNA: TGCAGCGTTGAAGGTCAGGGGAGCTCCTACGAGCAGTACTTC. Protein: CSVEGQGSSYEQYF. The J gene is TRBJ2-7, the V gene TRBV29-1; a weak D match, TRBD1 (6 bases). This CDR3 has 14 amino acids. Germline V gene data show CDR1 as SQVTM and CDR2 as ANQGSEA. Trimming removed 1 base from V and 0 bases from J, with 10 bases in between.